The rows below give T cell receptor beta chains drawn from one sample of a study of blood T cell repertoires in COVID-19. Assay used: immunoSEQ multiplex PCR; TCRdb lists only in-frame clones, some missing. The sample holds more than 70,000 clones, around nine tenths seen once. The sample taken for sequencing was peripheral blood. The receptors derive from a man older than 75 with active or convalescent COVID-19. Each CDR3 is given with its conserved first and last residue. The D gene is left open where the match is weak. Size values are once, few and many counts, or a class for expanded clones, and some rows have none.

v_gene	j_gene	abundance	d_gene	CDR3aa	CDR3nt
TRBV6-1	TRBJ1-6	NA	TRBD1	CASSERGLDSPLHF	TGTGCCAGCAGTGAAAGGGGGCTGGATTCACCCCTCCACTTT
TRBV30	TRBJ1-5	NA	NA	CAWSYSNQPQHF	TGTGCCTGGAGTTATAGCAATCAGCCCCAGCATTTT
TRBV5-1	TRBJ2-5	NA	NA	CASSLGGGRGETQYF	TGCGCCAGCAGCTTGGGCGGAGGGCGTGGGGAGACCCAGTACTTC
TRBV5-6	TRBJ2-3	NA	NA	CASTRRQDFTTDTQYF	TGTGCCAGCACCAGGAGACAGGACTTTACCACAGATACGCAGTATTTT
TRBV10-2	TRBJ1-2	NA	NA	CASSPSVGIYGYTF	TGCGCCAGCAGCCCTTCTGTGGGCATCTACGGCTACACCTTC
TRBV3-1/TRBV3-2	TRBJ1-2	NA	NA	CASSRDGGGQGYTF	TGTGCCAGCAGCCGGGACGGGGGAGGGCAGGGCTACACCTTC
TRBV5-5	TRBJ2-3	NA	TRBD1	CASSLQGAYTDTQYF	TGTGCCAGCAGCTTGCAGGGGGCGTACACAGATACGCAGTATTTT
TRBV11-2	TRBJ2-7	NA	TRBD2	CASSFGTSGSYEQYF	TGTGCCAGCAGCTTTGGGACTAGCGGATCCTACGAGCAGTACTTC
TRBV4-2	TRBJ1-4	NA	NA	CASSQEPRGATNEKLFF	TGTGCCAGCAGCCAAGAACCCAGGGGCGCAACTAATGAAAAACTGTTTTTT
TRBV7-2	TRBJ1-2	NA	NA	CASSTLRDMTNGYTF	TGTGCCAGCAGTACCCTCCGGGACATGACGAATGGCTACACCTTC
TRBV4-3	TRBJ1-1	NA	NA	CASSQEVWRDTEAFF	TGCGCCAGCAGCCAAGAGGTTTGGAGGGACACTGAAGCTTTCTTT
TRBV5-4	TRBJ2-1	NA	TRBD2	CASSPGLAGGPSYNEQFF	TGTGCCAGCAGCCCGGGACTAGCGGGAGGGCCTTCCTACAATGAGCAGTTCTTC
TRBV5-5	TRBJ2-7	NA	TRBD1	CASSSSGQTHEQYF	TGTGCCAGCAGCTCCTCGGGACAGACCCACGAGCAGTACTTC
TRBV25-1	TRBJ2-3	NA	TRBD2	CASSEFLAGGPRDTQYF	TGTGCCAGCAGTGAATTTTTAGCGGGAGGGCCTCGAGATACGCAGTATTTT
TRBV30	TRBJ1-4	NA	NA	CAWYNKGGEKLFF	TGTGCCTGGTATAATAAGGGAGGTGAAAAACTGTTTTTT
TRBV19	TRBJ2-1	NA	TRBD2	CASSMGTRGNNEQFF	TGTGCCAGTAGTATGGGGACTAGGGGTAACAATGAGCAGTTCTTC
TRBV5-4	TRBJ2-7	NA	TRBD1	CASSRPRPGQGAYEQYF	TGTGCCAGCAGCCGCCCCCGACCGGGACAGGGGGCCTACGAGCAGTACTTC
TRBV19	TRBJ1-6	NA	TRBD1	CASRLGTGDFSPLHF	TGTGCCAGTAGACTCGGGACAGGGGATTTCTCACCCCTCCACTTT
TRBV6-5	TRBJ2-7	NA	TRBD2	CASSYSLAGGFYEQYF	TGTGCCAGCAGTTACTCGTTAGCGGGAGGTTTCTACGAGCAGTACTTC
TRBV11-3	TRBJ2-1	NA	TRBD2	CASSRGLATGEQFF	TGTGCCAGCAGCCGGGGACTAGCGACAGGTGAGCAGTTCTTC
TRBV5-5	TRBJ2-2	NA	TRBD2	CASSPVALAGITSGELFF	TGTGCCAGCAGCCCCGTCGCACTAGCGGGAATCACGTCCGGGGAGCTGTTTTTT
TRBV19	TRBJ2-1	medium-sized	NA	CASNVGTLSSYNEQFF	TGTGCCAGTAATGTGGGGACTCTGAGCTCCTACAATGAGCAGTTCTTC
TRBV29-1	TRBJ2-1	NA	NA	CSVGFLVNEQFF	TGCAGCGTTGGTTTCCTAGTCAATGAGCAGTTCTTC
TRBV27	TRBJ2-5	NA	NA	CASSLSSAGTQETQYF	TGTGCCAGCAGTTTATCGTCGGCGGGTACGCAAGAGACCCAGTACTTC
TRBV24-1	TRBJ1-3	NA	TRBD1	CATSDPGQGGNTIYF	TGTGCCACCAGTGACCCCGGACAGGGTGGAAACACCATATATTTT
TRBV4-3	TRBJ2-3	NA	TRBD2	CASSETTSGLDTQYF	TGCGCCAGCAGCGAGACGACTAGCGGGTTGGATACGCAGTATTTT
TRBV7-8	TRBJ2-1	NA	TRBD1	CASSFRQGRWDEQFF	TGTGCCAGCAGCTTCAGACAGGGGCGTTGGGATGAGCAGTTCTTC
TRBV5-4	TRBJ1-2	NA	TRBD1	CASSFWTGDGYTF	TGTGCCAGCAGCTTTTGGACAGGGGATGGCTACACCTTC
TRBV12-3/TRBV12-4	TRBJ1-5	NA	NA	CASSPNGGWPQHF	TGTGCCAGCAGCCCCAACGGGGGTTGGCCCCAGCATTTT
TRBV9	TRBJ1-1	NA	NA	CASSGQTQGNTEAFF	TGTGCCAGCAGCGGGCAGACTCAGGGGAACACTGAAGCTTTCTTT
TRBV7-2	TRBJ2-3	NA	TRBD2	CASSFTSGGTDTQYF	TGTGCCAGCAGCTTCACTAGCGGGGGCACAGATACGCAGTATTTT
TRBV7-2	TRBJ1-2	NA	TRBD1	CASSLEGTGGYGYTF	TGTGCCAGCAGCTTAGAGGGGACAGGCGGCTATGGCTACACCTTC
TRBV10-1	TRBJ2-6	NA	NA	CATSSGANVLTF	TGCGCCACTTCGTCTGGGGCCAACGTCCTGACTTTC
TRBV3-1/TRBV3-2	TRBJ2-2	NA	TRBD2	CASSQGGYTGELFF	TGTGCCAGCAGCCAGGGGGGGTACACCGGGGAGCTGTTTTTT
TRBV10-3	TRBJ2-3	NA	TRBD2	CAISAAGGLTDTQYF	TGTGCCATCAGTGCGGCGGGAGGGCTCACAGATACGCAGTATTTT
TRBV9	TRBJ1-3	few	TRBD1	CASSTTTRTGSGNTIYF	TGTGCCAGCAGCACTACAACCCGGACAGGCTCTGGAAACACCATATATTTT
TRBV6-2/TRBV6-3	TRBJ2-5	NA	NA	CASSPYQETQYF	TGTGCCAGCAGCCCCTACCAAGAGACCCAGTACTTC
TRBV18	TRBJ2-7	NA	TRBD1	CASSLPGQGAVEQYF	TGTGCCAGCTCATTACCCGGACAGGGGGCGGTCGAGCAGTACTTC
TRBV19	TRBJ2-1	NA	TRBD1	CASSVDRVGNEQFF	TGTGCCAGTAGTGTCGACAGGGTGGGCAATGAGCAGTTCTTC
TRBV2	TRBJ1-3	NA	NA	CASSEHPGTGNTIYF	TGTGCCAGCAGTGAACACCCCGGGACAGGAAACACCATATATTTT
TRBV30	TRBJ2-7	NA	NA	CAWSGGSSSYEQYF	TGTGCCTGGAGTGGAGGAAGCAGCTCCTACGAGCAGTACTTC
TRBV7-9	TRBJ2-4	NA	TRBD2	CASSLDSGTSGIAKNIQYF	TGTGCCAGCAGCTTAGACTCAGGGACTAGCGGAATAGCCAAAAACATTCAGTACTTC
TRBV5-1	TRBJ2-3	NA	TRBD2	CASRRDYTDTQYF	TGCGCCAGCAGACGGGACTACACAGATACGCAGTATTTT
TRBV5-4	TRBJ2-7	NA	NA	CASSLGRGEQYF	TGTGCCAGCAGCTTAGGGCGGGGTGAGCAGTACTTC
TRBV4-2	TRBJ2-7	NA	NA	CASSQGWAVQGLEQYF	TGTGCCAGCAGCCAAGGTTGGGCAGTGCAGGGCCTCGAGCAGTACTTC
TRBV3-1/TRBV3-2	TRBJ2-2	NA	NA	CASSPYGSGTGELFF	TGTGCCAGCAGCCCCTACGGGAGCGGCACCGGGGAGCTGTTTTTT
TRBV5-5	TRBJ1-2	NA	NA	CASSSGLASGYTF	TGTGCCAGCAGCTCGGGTCTCGCGAGTGGCTACACCTTC
TRBV5-8	TRBJ1-3	NA	NA	CASSLRSGSGNTIYF	TGTGCCAGCAGCTTACGTTCGGGATCTGGAAACACCATATATTTT
TRBV24-1	TRBJ2-1	few	TRBD2	CATSDPGLAGAEQFF	TGTGCCACCAGTGACCCGGGACTAGCGGGAGCTGAGCAGTTCTTC
TRBV3-1/TRBV3-2	TRBJ1-1	NA	TRBD1	CASSQVPTGRTEAFF	TGTGCCAGCAGCCAAGTTCCGACAGGGCGGACTGAAGCTTTCTTT
TRBV4-3	TRBJ1-1	NA	NA	CASSPEVNTEAFF	TGCGCCAGCAGCCCGGAGGTGAACACTGAAGCTTTCTTT
TRBV5-5	TRBJ2-1	NA	NA	CASSLDRWSEQFF	TGTGCCAGCAGCCTAGACAGGTGGAGTGAGCAGTTCTTC
TRBV3-1/TRBV3-2	TRBJ2-1	NA	TRBD2	CASSQEGSGSNEQFF	TGTGCCAGCAGCCAAGAGGGTAGCGGGAGTAATGAGCAGTTCTTC
TRBV28	TRBJ2-1	NA	TRBD2	CASSIQRGYNEQFF	TGTGCCAGCAGTATTCAGCGGGGCTACAATGAGCAGTTCTTC
TRBV19	TRBJ1-1	NA	TRBD1	CASSQSTGGRTEAFF	TGTGCCAGTAGTCAGTCGACAGGGGGCAGGACTGAAGCTTTCTTT
TRBV7-3	TRBJ2-3	NA	TRBD2	CASSPGLAGNQYF	TGTGCCAGCAGCCCCGGACTAGCCGGCAACCAGTATTTT
TRBV19	TRBJ2-3	NA	NA	CASSPVGGTQYF	TGTGCCAGTAGCCCCGTGGGGGGTACGCAGTATTTT
TRBV19	TRBJ2-2	NA	NA	CASSLTGMSGLNTGELFF	TGTGCCAGTAGTCTGACGGGGATGAGCGGGTTGAACACCGGGGAGCTGTTTTTT
TRBV5-6	TRBJ2-7	NA	NA	CASSSGYEQYF	TGTGCCAGCAGCTCGGGATACGAGCAGTACTTC